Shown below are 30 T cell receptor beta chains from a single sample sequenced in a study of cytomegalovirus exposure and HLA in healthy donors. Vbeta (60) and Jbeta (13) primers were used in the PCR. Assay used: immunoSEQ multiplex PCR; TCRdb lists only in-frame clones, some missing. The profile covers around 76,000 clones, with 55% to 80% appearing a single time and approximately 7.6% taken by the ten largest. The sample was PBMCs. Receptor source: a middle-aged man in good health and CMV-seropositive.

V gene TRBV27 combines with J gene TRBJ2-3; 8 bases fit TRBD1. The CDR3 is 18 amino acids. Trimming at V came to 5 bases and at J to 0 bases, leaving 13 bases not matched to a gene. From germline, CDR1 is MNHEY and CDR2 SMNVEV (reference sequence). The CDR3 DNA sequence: TGTGCCAGCAGTCACCCGGGACAGGAGGCCATCAGCACAGATACGCAGTATTTT. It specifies CASSHPGQEAISTDTQYF.

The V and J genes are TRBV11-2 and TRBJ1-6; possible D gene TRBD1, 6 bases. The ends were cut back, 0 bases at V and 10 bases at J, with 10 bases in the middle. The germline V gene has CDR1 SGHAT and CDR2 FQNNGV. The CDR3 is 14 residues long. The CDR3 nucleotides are TGTGCCAGCAGCTTAGAAGCAGGGGAATCACCCCTCCACTTT. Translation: CASSLEAGESPLHF.

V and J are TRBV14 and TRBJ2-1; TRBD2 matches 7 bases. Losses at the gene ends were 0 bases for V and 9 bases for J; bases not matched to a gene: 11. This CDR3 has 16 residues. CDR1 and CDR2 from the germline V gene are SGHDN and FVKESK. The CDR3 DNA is TGTGCCAGCAGCCAAGATGTTCGCGGGAGTTCGTTTGAGCAGTTCTTC. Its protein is CASSQDVRGSSFEQFF.

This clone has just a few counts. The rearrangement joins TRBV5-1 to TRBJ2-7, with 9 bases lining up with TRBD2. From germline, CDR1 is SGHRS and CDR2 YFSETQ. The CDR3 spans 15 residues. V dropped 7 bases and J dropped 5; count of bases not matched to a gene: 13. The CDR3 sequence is CASALNSGSSNEQYF. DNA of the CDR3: TGCGCCAGCGCCCTGAATAGCGGGAGTTCCAACGAGCAGTACTTC. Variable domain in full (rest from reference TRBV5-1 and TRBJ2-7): KAGVTQTPRYLIKTRGQQVTLSCSPISGHRSVSWYQQTPGQGLQFLFEYFSETQRNKGNFPGRFSGRQFSNSRSEMNVSTLELGDSALYLCASALNSGSSNEQYFGPGTRLTVT.

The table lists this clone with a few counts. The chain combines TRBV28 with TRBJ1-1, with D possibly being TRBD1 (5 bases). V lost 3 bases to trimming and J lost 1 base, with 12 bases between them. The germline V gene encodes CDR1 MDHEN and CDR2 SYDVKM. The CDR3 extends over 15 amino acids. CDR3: CASSLSRVRNTEAFF. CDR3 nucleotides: TGTGCCAGCAGTTTGTCCAGGGTTAGGAACACTGAAGCTTTCTTT.

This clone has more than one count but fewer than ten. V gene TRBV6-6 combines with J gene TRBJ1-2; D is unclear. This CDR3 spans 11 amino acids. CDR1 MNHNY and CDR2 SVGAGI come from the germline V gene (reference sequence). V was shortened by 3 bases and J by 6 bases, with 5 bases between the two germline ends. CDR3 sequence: CASSYLDGYTF. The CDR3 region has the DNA TGTGCCAGCAGTTATTTAGATGGCTACACCTTC.

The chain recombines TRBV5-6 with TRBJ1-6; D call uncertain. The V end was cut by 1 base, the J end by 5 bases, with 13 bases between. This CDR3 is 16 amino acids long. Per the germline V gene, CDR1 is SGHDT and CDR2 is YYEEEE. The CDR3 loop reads CASSLYISRDNSPLHF. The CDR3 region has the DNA TGTGCCAGCAGCTTGTATATCTCTCGCGATAATTCACCCCTCCACTTT.

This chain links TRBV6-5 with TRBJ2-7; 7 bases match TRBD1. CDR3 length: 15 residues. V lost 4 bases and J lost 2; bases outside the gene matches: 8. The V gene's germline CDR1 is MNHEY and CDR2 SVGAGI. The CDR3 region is CASSSPDRIAYEQYF. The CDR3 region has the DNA TGTGCCAGCAGTTCCCCGGACAGGATAGCCTACGAGCAGTACTTC.

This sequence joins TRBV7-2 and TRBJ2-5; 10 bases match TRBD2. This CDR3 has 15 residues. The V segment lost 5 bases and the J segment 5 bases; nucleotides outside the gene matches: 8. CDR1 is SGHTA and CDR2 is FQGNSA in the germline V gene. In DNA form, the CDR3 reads TGTGCCAGCAGCCCCGAGCGGGGGGGCAGGGAGACCCAGTACTTC. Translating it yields CASSPERGGRETQYF. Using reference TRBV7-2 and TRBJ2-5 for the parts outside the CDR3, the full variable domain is GAGVSQSPSNKVTEKGKDVELRCDPISGHTALYWYRQSLGQGLEFLIYFQGNSAPDKSGLPSDRFSAERTGGSVSTLTIQRTQQEDSAVYLCASSPERGGRETQYFGPGTRLLVL.

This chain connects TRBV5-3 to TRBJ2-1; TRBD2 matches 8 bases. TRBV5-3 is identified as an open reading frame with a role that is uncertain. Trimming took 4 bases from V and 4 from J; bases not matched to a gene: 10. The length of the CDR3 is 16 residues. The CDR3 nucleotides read TGTGCCAGAAGCCTGAGCGGGGGCACCCCTTACAATGAGCAGTTCTTC. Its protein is CARSLSGGTPYNEQFF.

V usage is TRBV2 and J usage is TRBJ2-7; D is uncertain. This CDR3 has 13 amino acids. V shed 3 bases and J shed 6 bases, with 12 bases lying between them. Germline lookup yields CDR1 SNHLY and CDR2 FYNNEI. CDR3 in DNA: TGTGCCAGCAGTGAGGCACCCATTACCGAGCAGTACTTC. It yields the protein CASSEAPITEQYF.

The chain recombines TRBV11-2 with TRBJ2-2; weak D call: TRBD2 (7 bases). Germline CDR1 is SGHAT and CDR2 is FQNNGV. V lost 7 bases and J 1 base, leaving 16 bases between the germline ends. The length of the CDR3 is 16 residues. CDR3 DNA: TGTGCCAGCAAGGGAACGAGGGGGGGGAACACCGGGGAGCTGTTTTTT. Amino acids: CASKGTRGGNTGELFF.

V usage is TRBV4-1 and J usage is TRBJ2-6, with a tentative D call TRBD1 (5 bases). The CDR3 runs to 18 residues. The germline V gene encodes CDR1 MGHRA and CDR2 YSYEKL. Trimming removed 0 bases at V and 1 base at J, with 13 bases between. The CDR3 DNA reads TGCGCCAGCAGCCAAGAATGGGGCAGTTCGTCTGGGGCCAACGTCCTGACTTTC. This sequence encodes CASSQEWGSSSGANVLTF.

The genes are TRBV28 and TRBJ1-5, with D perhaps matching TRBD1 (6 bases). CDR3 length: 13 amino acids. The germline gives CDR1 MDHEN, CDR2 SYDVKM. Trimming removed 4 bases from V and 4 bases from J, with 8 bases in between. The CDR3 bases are TGTGCCAGCAGTTCACAGGGAAATCAGCCCCAGCATTTT. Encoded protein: CASSSQGNQPQHF. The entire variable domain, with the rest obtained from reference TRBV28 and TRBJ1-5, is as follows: DVKVTQSSRYLVKRTGEKVFLECVQDMDHENMFWYRQDPGLGLRLIYFSYDVKMKEKGDIPEGYSVSREKKERFSLILESASTNQTSMYLCASSSQGNQPQHFGDGTRLSIL.

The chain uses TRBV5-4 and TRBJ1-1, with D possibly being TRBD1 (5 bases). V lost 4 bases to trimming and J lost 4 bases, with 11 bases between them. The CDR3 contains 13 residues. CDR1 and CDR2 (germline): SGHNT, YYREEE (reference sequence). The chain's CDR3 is CASSETVPTEAFF. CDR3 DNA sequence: TGTGCCAGCAGCGAGACAGTGCCCACTGAAGCTTTCTTT.

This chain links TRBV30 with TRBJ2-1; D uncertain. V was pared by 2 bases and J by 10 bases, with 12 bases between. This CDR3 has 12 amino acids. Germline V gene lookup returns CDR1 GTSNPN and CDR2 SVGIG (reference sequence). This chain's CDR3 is CAWSPQEGEQFF. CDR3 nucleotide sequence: TGTGCCTGGAGTCCCCAGGAAGGAGAGCAGTTCTTC.

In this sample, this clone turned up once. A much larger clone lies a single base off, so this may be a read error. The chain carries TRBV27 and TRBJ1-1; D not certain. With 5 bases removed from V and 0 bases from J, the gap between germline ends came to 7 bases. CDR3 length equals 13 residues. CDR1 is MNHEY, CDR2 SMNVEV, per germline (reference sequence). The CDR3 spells CASSLTVNTEAFF. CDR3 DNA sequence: TGTGCCAGCAGTCTAACAGTGAACACTGAAGCTTTCTTT.

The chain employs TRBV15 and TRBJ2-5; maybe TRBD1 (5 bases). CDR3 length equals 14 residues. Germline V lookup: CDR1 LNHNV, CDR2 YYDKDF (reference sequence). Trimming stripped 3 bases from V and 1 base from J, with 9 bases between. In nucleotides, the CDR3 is TGTGCCACCAGCAGTAGGGGAAGCCAAGAGACCCAGTACTTC. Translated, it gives CATSSRGSQETQYF.

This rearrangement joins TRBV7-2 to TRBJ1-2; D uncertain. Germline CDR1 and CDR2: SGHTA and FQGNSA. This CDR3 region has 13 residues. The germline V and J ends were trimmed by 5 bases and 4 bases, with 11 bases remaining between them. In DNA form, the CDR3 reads TGTGCCAGCAGCCCCTCCGGGGTCTATGGCTACACCTTC. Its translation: CASSPSGVYGYTF. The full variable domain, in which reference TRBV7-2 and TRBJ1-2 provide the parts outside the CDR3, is GAGVSQSPSNKVTEKGKDVELRCDPISGHTALYWYRQSLGQGLEFLIYFQGNSAPDKSGLPSDRFSAERTGGSVSTLTIQRTQQEDSAVYLCASSPSGVYGYTFGSGTRLTVV.

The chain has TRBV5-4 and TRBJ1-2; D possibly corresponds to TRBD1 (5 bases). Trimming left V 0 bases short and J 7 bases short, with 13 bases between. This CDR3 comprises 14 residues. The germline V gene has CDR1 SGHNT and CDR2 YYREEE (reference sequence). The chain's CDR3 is CASSLGTHQSGYTF. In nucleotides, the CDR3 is TGTGCCAGCAGCTTGGGGACACATCAAAGTGGCTACACCTTC.

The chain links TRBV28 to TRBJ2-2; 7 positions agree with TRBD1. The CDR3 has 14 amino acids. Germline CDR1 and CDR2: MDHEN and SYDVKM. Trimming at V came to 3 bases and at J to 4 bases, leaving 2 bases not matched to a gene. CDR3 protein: CASSFGQATGELFF. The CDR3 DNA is TGTGCCAGCAGTTTCGGACAGGCCACCGGGGAGCTGTTTTTT. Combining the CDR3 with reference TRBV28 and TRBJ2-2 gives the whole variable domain DVKVTQSSRYLVKRTGEKVFLECVQDMDHENMFWYRQDPGLGLRLIYFSYDVKMKEKGDIPEGYSVSREKKERFSLILESASTNQTSMYLCASSFGQATGELFFGEGSRLTVL.

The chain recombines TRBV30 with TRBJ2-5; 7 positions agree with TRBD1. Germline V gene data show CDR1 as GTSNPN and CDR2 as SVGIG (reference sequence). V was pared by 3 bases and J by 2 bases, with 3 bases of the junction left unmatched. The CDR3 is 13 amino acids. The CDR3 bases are TGTGCCTGGAGCGCCAGGGGGCAAGAGACCCAGTACTTC. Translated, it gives CAWSARGQETQYF.

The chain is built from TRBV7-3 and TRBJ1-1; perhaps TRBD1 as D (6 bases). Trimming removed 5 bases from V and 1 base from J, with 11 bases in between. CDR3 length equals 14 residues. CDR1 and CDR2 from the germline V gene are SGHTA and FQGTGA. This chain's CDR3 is CASSAGTPNTEAFF. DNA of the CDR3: TGTGCCAGCAGCGCCGGGACACCGAACACTGAAGCTTTCTTT.

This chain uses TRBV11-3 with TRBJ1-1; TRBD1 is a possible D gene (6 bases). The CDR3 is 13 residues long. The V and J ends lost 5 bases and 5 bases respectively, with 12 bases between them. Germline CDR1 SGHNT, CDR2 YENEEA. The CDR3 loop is CASSHSGETEAFF. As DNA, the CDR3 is TGTGCCAGCAGCCATTCAGGGGAGACTGAAGCTTTCTTT.

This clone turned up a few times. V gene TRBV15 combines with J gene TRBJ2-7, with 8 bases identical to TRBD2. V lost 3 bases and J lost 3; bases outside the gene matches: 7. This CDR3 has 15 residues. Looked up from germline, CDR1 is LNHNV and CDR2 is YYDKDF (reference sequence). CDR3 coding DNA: TGTGCCACCAGCAGGGCCACTAGCGGAAACTACGAGCAGTACTTC. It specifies CATSRATSGNYEQYF.

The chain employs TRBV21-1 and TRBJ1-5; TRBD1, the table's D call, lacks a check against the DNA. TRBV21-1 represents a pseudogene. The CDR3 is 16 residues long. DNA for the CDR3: TGTGCCAGCAGCAAAGTTGTAAAGGGGGCGTCTCAGCCCCAGCATTTT. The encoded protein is CASSKVVKGASQPQHF.

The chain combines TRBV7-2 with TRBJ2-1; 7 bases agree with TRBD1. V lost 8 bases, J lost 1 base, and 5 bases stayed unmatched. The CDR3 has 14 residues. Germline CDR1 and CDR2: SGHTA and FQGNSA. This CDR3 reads CASSQGQSYNEQFF. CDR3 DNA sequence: TGTGCCAGCTCACAGGGGCAGTCCTACAATGAGCAGTTCTTC.

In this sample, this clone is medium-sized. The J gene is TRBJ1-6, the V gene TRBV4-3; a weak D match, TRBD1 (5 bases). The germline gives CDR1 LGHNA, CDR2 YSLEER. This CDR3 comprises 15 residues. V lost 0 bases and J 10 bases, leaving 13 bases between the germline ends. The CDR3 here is CASSQDHSGHSPLHF. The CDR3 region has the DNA TGCGCCAGCAGCCAAGATCATTCAGGGCACTCACCCCTCCACTTT.

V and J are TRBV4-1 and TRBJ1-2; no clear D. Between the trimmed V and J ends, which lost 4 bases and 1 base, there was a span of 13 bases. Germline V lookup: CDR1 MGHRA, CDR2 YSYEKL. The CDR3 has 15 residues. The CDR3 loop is CASSPPSAVNYGYTF. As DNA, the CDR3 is TGCGCCAGCAGCCCTCCCTCAGCGGTTAACTATGGCTACACCTTC.

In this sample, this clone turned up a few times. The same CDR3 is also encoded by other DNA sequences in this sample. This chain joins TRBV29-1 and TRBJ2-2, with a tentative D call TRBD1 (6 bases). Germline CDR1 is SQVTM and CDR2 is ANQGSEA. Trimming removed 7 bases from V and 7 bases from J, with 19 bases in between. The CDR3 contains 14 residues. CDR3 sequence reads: CSAGADRPSGELFF. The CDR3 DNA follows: TGCAGCGCCGGAGCGGACAGACCTAGCGGGGAGCTGTTTTTT.